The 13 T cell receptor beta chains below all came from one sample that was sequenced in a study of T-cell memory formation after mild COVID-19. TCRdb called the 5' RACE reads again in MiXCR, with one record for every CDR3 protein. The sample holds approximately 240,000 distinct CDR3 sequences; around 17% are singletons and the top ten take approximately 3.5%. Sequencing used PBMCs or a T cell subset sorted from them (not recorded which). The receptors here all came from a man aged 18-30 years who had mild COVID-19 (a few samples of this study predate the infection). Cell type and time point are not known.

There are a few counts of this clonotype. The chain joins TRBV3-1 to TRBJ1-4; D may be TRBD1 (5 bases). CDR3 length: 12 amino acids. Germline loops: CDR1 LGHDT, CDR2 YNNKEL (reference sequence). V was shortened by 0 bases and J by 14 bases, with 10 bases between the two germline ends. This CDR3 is CASSQEYAGLFF. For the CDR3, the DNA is TGTGCCAGCAGCCAAGAATATGCAGGGCTGTTTTTT.

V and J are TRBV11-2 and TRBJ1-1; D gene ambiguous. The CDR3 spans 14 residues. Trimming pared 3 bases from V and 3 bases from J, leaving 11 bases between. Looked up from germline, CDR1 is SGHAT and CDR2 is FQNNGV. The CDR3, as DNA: TGTGCCAGCAGCTTGCGGGAAACGGACACTGAAGCTTTCTTT. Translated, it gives CASSLRETDTEAFF.

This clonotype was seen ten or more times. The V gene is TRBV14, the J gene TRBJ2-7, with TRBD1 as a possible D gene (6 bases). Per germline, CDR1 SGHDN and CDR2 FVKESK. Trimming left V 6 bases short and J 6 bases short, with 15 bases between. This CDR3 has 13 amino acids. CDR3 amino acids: CASSTDVQGEQYV. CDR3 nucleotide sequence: TGTGCCAGCAGTACGGACGTACAGGGCGAGCAGTACGTC.

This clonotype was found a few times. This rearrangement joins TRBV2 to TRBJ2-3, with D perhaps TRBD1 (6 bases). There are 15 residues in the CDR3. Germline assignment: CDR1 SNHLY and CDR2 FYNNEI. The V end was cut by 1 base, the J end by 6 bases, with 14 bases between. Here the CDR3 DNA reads TGTGCCAGCAGTGAAGGGAGCAGGGGCTCGGATACGCAGTATTTT. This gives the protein CASSEGSRGSDTQYF.

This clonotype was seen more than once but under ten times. This CDR3 reads CASSPHRQAPGTQYF. The CDR3 region has the DNA TGTGCCAGCAGTCCTCACCGACAGGCCCCTGGTACGCAGTATTTT. The chain couples TRBV27 to TRBJ2-3, with a possible D match to TRBD1 (6 bases). Between the trimmed V and J ends, which lost 5 bases and 8 bases, there was a span of 20 bases. The CDR3 sequence is 15 residues long. The germline V gene encodes CDR1 MNHEY and CDR2 SMNVEV (reference sequence).

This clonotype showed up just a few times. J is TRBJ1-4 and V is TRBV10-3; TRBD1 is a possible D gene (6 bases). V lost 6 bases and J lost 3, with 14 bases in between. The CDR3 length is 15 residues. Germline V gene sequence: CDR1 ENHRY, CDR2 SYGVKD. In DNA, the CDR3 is TGTGCCATCAGCTCAGGGGCGCGGGCTAATGAAAAACTGTTTTTT. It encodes CAISSGARANEKLFF.

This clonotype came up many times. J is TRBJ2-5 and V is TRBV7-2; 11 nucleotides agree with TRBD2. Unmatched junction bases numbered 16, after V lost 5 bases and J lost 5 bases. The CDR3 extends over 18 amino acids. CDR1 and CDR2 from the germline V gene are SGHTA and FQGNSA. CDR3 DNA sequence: TGTGCCAGCAGCCCGCATTATTTAGCGGGGGGGCCGAGCGAGACCCAGTACTTC. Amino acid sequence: CASSPHYLAGGPSETQYF.

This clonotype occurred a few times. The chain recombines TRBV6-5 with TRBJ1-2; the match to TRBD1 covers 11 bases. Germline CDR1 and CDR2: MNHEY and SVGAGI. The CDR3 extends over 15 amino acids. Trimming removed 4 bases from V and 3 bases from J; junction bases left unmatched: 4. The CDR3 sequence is CASSWGQGGDYGYTF. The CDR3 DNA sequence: TGTGCCAGCAGTTGGGGACAGGGGGGAGACTATGGCTACACCTTC.

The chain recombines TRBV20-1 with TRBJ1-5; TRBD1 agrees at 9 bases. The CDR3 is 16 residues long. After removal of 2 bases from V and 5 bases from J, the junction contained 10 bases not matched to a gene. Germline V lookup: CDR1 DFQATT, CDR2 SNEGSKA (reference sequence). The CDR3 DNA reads TGCAGTGCTAGACGCCGGACTCACAGGGGGCATCAGCCCCAGCATTTT. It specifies CSARRRTHRGHQPQHF.

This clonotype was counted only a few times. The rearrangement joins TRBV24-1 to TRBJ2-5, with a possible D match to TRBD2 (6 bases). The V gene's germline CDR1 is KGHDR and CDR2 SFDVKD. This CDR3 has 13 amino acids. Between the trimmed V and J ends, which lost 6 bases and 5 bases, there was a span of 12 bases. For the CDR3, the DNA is TGTGCCACCAGTTTCTCGGGGGTCGAGACCCAGTACTTC. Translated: CATSFSGVETQYF.

DNA of the CDR3: TGTGCCACCAGTCGGGAGGTGAACACTGAAGCTTTCTTT. This sequence encodes CATSREVNTEAFF. This rearrangement joins TRBV24-1 to TRBJ1-1; unclear D gene. Per germline, CDR1 KGHDR and CDR2 SFDVKD. V dropped 6 bases and J dropped 0 bases, with 7 bases sitting between them. The length of the CDR3 is 13 residues.

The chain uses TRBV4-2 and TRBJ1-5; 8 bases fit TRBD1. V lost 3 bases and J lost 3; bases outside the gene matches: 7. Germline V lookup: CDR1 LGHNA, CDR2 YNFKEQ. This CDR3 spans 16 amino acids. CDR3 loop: CASSHAYRGFNQPQHF. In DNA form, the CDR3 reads TGTGCCAGCAGCCACGCATACAGGGGGTTCAATCAGCCCCAGCATTTT.

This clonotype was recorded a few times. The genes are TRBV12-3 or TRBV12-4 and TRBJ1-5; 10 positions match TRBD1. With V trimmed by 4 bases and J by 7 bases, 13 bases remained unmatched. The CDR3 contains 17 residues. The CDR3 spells CASSSSPGQGTGQPQHF. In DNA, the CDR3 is TGTGCCAGCAGTTCATCGCCGGGACAGGGGACAGGACAGCCCCAGCATTTT.